These T cell receptor beta chains were read from a single sample in a study of vaccination effects on CD4 cells after COVID-19. Profiling relied on immunoSEQ multiplex PCR, and the TCRdb table lists in-frame clones only, not all of them. The sample shows approximately 30,000 clones, just under 75% of them seen only once. The antigens these receptors bind are not known. Sample: CD4+ T cells from PBMCs cultured without peptide, taken after COVID-19 vaccination. Receptor source: a human donor who received a COVID-19 vaccine. CDR3s include the opening cysteine and the closing phenylalanine or tryptophan. Fields, in order: J gene, V gene, CDR3 protein.

J: TRBJ2-1
V: TRBV3-1/TRBV3-2
CDR3: CASSQDRLVFNEQFF

J: TRBJ1-2
V: TRBV7-9
CDR3: CASSLGTVHGYTF

J: TRBJ1-4
V: TRBV5-4
CDR3: CASSQDRADEKLFF

J: TRBJ2-1
V: TRBV7-2
CDR3: CASSPTPGEQFF

J: TRBJ1-1
V: TRBV5-1
CDR3: CASSLGSGTAEAFF

J: TRBJ2-2
V: TRBV5-1
CDR3: CASSPSGETGELFF

J: TRBJ1-2
V: TRBV28
CDR3: CASSTTGNYGYTF

J: TRBJ2-5
V: TRBV10-3
CDR3: CAISGSGAQPGTQYF

J: TRBJ1-2
V: TRBV7-9
CDR3: CASSLVQESGGYTF

J: TRBJ2-1
V: TRBV5-1
CDR3: CASSLSPTRHNEQFF

J: TRBJ1-4
V: TRBV7-2
CDR3: CASSLGHENEKLFF

J: TRBJ2-7
V: TRBV24-1
CDR3: CATSDFAPGQAISYEQYF

J: TRBJ2-1
V: TRBV12-5
CDR3: CASALRDSHNEQFF

J: TRBJ2-2
V: TRBV24-1
CDR3: CATSDPLQRFGASGTNTGELFF

J: TRBJ1-1
V: TRBV14
CDR3: CASSVVGGDTEAFF

J: TRBJ2-7
V: TRBV14
CDR3: CASSQGTTYEQYF

J: TRBJ2-5
V: TRBV25-1
CDR3: CASSPRSDISPQETQYF

J: TRBJ1-1
V: TRBV30
CDR3: CAWSKADRRDTEAFF

J: TRBJ2-1
V: TRBV7-9
CDR3: CASSLNLQQFF

J: TRBJ1-1
V: TRBV3-1/TRBV3-2
CDR3: CASSQTRGEAFF

J: TRBJ2-2
V: TRBV5-6
CDR3: CASSLEYYTGELFF

J: TRBJ2-1
V: TRBV24-1
CDR3: CATSTTGSHNEQFF

J: TRBJ1-6
V: TRBV6-5
CDR3: CASRPGNSPLHF

J: TRBJ2-1
V: TRBV19
CDR3: CASSGLRDRTSNEQFF

J: TRBJ2-4
V: TRBV30
CDR3: CAWSAGQGNIQYF

J: TRBJ2-3
V: TRBV28
CDR3: CASSFQGADTQYF

J: TRBJ1-4
V: TRBV9
CDR3: CASSVGGLTNEKLFF

J: TRBJ2-7
V: TRBV2
CDR3: CASSPTPGQGYF

J: TRBJ2-3
V: TRBV11-3
CDR3: CASSSYGGPGDTQYF

J: TRBJ1-1
V: TRBV29-1
CDR3: CSAPVSGQGNTEAFF

J: TRBJ2-2
V: TRBV12-3/TRBV12-4
CDR3: CASNRASGELFF

J: TRBJ1-5
V: TRBV15
CDR3: CATSRAIYRDRGRPQHF

J: TRBJ1-6
V: TRBV30
CDR3: CAWSVPRNSPLHF

J: TRBJ1-2
V: TRBV2
CDR3: CASSGGTVNYGYTF

J: TRBJ1-1
V: TRBV12-5
CDR3: CASGLTRTGWTEAFF

J: TRBJ1-1
V: TRBV19
CDR3: CASTRTGGTEAFF

J: TRBJ2-7
V: TRBV11-2
CDR3: CASSLRTGPGAGEQYF

J: TRBJ2-1
V: TRBV4-1
CDR3: CASSQDRVQFF

J: TRBJ2-1
V: TRBV28
CDR3: CASSFSSRVDNEQFF

J: TRBJ2-4
V: TRBV18
CDR3: CASSPGAGGSSIAKNIQYF

J: TRBJ1-2
V: TRBV4-1
CDR3: CASSQPFRGGGYTF

J: TRBJ2-3
V: TRBV18
CDR3: CASSPRGTGGKDTQYF

J: TRBJ2-3
V: TRBV5-1
CDR3: CASSPRVADTQYF

J: TRBJ1-2
V: TRBV5-4
CDR3: CASSPGTGGALNYGYTF

J: TRBJ2-3
V: TRBV4-3
CDR3: CASSQGFSGGGTDTQYF

J: TRBJ2-1
V: TRBV5-1
CDR3: CASSLSGSQGYNEQFF

J: TRBJ2-7
V: TRBV7-9
CDR3: CASSWGTSGPYEQYF

J: TRBJ1-2
V: TRBV7-6
CDR3: CASSLVGTGDGYTF

J: TRBJ1-4
V: TRBV5-1
CDR3: CASSLGGLREKLFF

J: TRBJ2-7
V: TRBV2
CDR3: CASSEVSLSYEQYF

J: TRBJ2-3
V: TRBV6-4
CDR3: CASSDSPGLVTDTQYF

J: TRBJ1-2
V: TRBV7-2
CDR3: CASSPISSYGYTF

J: TRBJ1-5
V: TRBV6-5
CDR3: CASRPGGNQPQHF

J: TRBJ2-3
V: TRBV3-1/TRBV3-2
CDR3: CASSQGLAGNTQYF

J: TRBJ2-1
V: TRBV13
CDR3: CASSYYNEQFF